The rows below give T cell receptor beta chains drawn from one sample of a study of OX40 agonist ivuxolimab in advanced cancers. Sequenced by immunoSEQ multiplex PCR; TCRdb stores in-frame clones only, minus some. The sample carries around 36,000 clones, about 90% recorded once. Sequenced here: CD4+ or CD8+ T cells sorted from blood, sampled in a trial of the OX40 agonist ivuxolimab. The receptors stem from an adult with an advanced solid tumor such as melanoma, head and neck, liver or kidney cancer. CDR3s include the opening cysteine and the closing phenylalanine or tryptophan. Fields, in order: V gene, clone size, D gene, J gene, CDR3 protein, CDR3 DNA. The D gene is left open where the match is weak. Clone size is stated in some rows and not others, as once, few, many or a class when expanded.

>TRBV7-9|-|TRBD1|TRBJ1-2
CASSLRDSNYGYTF
TGTGCCAGCAGCCTCCGGGACAGTAACTATGGCTACACCTTC
>TRBV30|-|-|TRBJ1-2
CAWSSSPSGYTF
TGTGCCTGGAGTTCCTCCCCCTCTGGCTACACCTTC
>TRBV18|-|-|TRBJ2-1
CASSSGVRNEQFF
TGTGCCAGCTCATCCGGGGTGCGGAATGAGCAGTTCTTC
>TRBV9|-|TRBD1|TRBJ1-1
CASSEPKGQGWGMNTEAFF
TGTGCCAGCAGCGAGCCGAAGGGACAGGGATGGGGAATGAACACTGAAGCTTTCTTT
>TRBV7-9|-|-|TRBJ1-1
CASSLEVIGDTEAFF
TGTGCCAGCAGCTTAGAGGTTATAGGGGACACTGAAGCTTTCTTT
>TRBV11-1|-|-|TRBJ2-7
CASSFLDGGSYEQYF
TGTGCCAGCAGCTTCCTGGACGGGGGATCCTACGAGCAGTACTTC
>TRBV6-1|-|-|TRBJ1-5
CASSEGWGNQPQHF
TGTGCCAGCAGTGAAGGTTGGGGAAATCAGCCCCAGCATTTT
>TRBV14|once|-|TRBJ2-3
CASSPPWQGRTDTQYF
TGTGCCAGCAGCCCGCCTTGGCAGGGGAGGACAGATACGCAGTATTTT
>TRBV30|-|TRBD1|TRBJ1-3
CAWSAHRDRVYGNTIYF
TGTGCCTGGAGTGCCCATCGGGACAGAGTTTATGGAAACACCATATATTTT
>TRBV6-5|-|TRBD1|TRBJ1-2
CATRQGFYGYTF
TGTGCCACCCGACAGGGGTTCTATGGCTACACCTTC
>TRBV7-9|-|-|TRBJ2-1
CASSLAAGAGKGNEQFF
TGTGCCAGCAGCTTAGCCGCTGGGGCAGGAAAGGGCAATGAGCAGTTCTTC
>TRBV7-9|-|-|TRBJ1-1
CASSRVGGLGMNTEAFF
TGTGCCAGCAGCCGAGTCGGGGGGCTCGGAATGAACACTGAAGCTTTCTTT
>TRBV6-1|-|TRBD1|TRBJ1-6
CASSERGTAPYNSPLHF
TGTGCCAGCAGTGAACGGGGGACAGCCCCTTATAATTCACCCCTCCACTTT
>TRBV5-1|once|TRBD2|TRBJ2-7
CASSWGTSGAYEQYF
TGCGCCAGCAGCTGGGGGACTAGCGGAGCCTACGAGCAGTACTTC
>TRBV30|-|-|TRBJ1-5
CAWSVGSNQPQHF
TGTGCCTGGAGTGTAGGTAGCAATCAGCCCCAGCATTTT
>TRBV19|-|-|TRBJ1-5
CASTIVVAGQPQHF
TGTGCCAGTACCATAGTGGTTGCCGGACAGCCCCAGCATTTT
>TRBV7-6|-|-|TRBJ1-6
CASSLDSNYNSPLHF
TGTGCCAGCAGCTTAGACTCGAACTATAATTCACCCCTCCACTTT
>TRBV30|-|-|TRBJ1-4
CAWSGGGEGEKLFF
TGTGCCTGGAGTGGGGGGGGCGAGGGTGAAAAACTGTTTTTT
>TRBV7-2|-|-|TRBJ1-2
CASSLGNYGYTF
TGTGCCAGCAGCTTAGGGAACTATGGCTACACCTTC
>TRBV27|once|-|TRBJ2-7
CASSLSSRGGSYEQYF
TGTGCCAGCAGTTTATCTTCCAGGGGAGGGTCCTACGAGCAGTACTTC
>TRBV4-3|-|-|TRBJ1-2
CASSQVSLDNYGYTF
TGCGCCAGCAGCCAAGTAAGCCTGGATAACTATGGCTACACCTTC
>TRBV28|-|-|TRBJ1-1
CASSFLAGEGTEAFF
TGTGCCAGCAGTTTTTTGGCGGGGGAGGGAACTGAAGCTTTCTTT
>TRBV6-5|-|-|TRBJ2-3
CASSYSEVDTQYF
TGTGCCAGCAGTTACTCAGAGGTAGATACGCAGTATTTT
>TRBV4-3|once|-|TRBJ1-1
CASSQEEGPNTEAFF
TGCGCCAGCAGCCAAGAAGAGGGACCGAACACTGAAGCTTTCTTT
>TRBV19|few|-|TRBJ1-1
CASSIGNTEAFF
TGTGCCAGTAGTATTGGGAACACTGAAGCTTTCTTT
>TRBV10-1|-|-|TRBJ1-1
CASTQYRENTEAFF
TGCGCCAGCACCCAATACAGGGAAAACACTGAAGCTTTCTTT
>TRBV19|-|-|TRBJ1-2
CASSIEQVEVFNYGYTF
TGTGCCAGTAGTATCGAACAGGTGGAGGTCTTTAACTATGGCTACACCTTC
>TRBV7-9|-|-|TRBJ2-7
CASSYNEKGFEQYF
TGTGCCAGCAGCTATAACGAGAAGGGGTTCGAGCAGTACTTC
>TRBV29-1|-|-|TRBJ1-1
CSADTGNTEAFF
TGCAGCGCAGACACAGGGAACACTGAAGCTTTCTTT
>TRBV7-9|-|TRBD1|TRBJ1-1
CASSRPGTGVTEAFF
TGTGCCAGCAGCCGTCCCGGGACAGGGGTGACTGAAGCTTTCTTT
>TRBV29-1|once|-|TRBJ2-7
CSATGSYEQYF
TGCAGCGCAACCGGGTCCTACGAGCAGTACTTC
>TRBV7-9|-|-|TRBJ2-5
CASSSSVSAETQYF
TGTGCCAGCAGCTCCTCGGTGTCAGCGGAGACCCAGTACTTC
>TRBV6-1|-|-|TRBJ2-3
CASSELATQDTDTQYF
TGTGCCAGCAGTGAACTAGCAACGCAAGACACAGATACGCAGTATTTT
>TRBV9|once|-|TRBJ1-2
CASSVGGAEGLYGYTF
TGTGCCAGCAGCGTAGGTGGGGCGGAGGGCCTTTATGGCTACACCTTC
>TRBV15|-|-|TRBJ1-1
CATSREGSHTEAFF
TGTGCCACCAGCAGAGAGGGCAGCCACACTGAAGCTTTCTTT
>TRBV27|-|TRBD1|TRBJ1-2
CASSYRDRLYGYTF
TGTGCCAGCAGCTACCGGGACAGATTATATGGCTACACCTTC